Following are 28 T cell receptor beta chains from one sample sequenced in a study of CD8+ T cells in alopecia areata. The authors extracted RNA and reverse transcribed it into cDNA as the sequencing template. Generated by immunoSEQ multiplex PCR, the TCRdb table keeps only in-frame clones and is missing some. The sample carries more than 200,000 clones, roughly two thirds recorded once. The sequencing used CD4+ T cells sorted from blood, collected at week 0. These TCRs come from a human donor with alopecia areata.

The rearrangement links TRBV5-4 to TRBJ2-1; D might be TRBD2 (5 bases). V was cut by 3 bases and J by 7 bases, with 17 bases left in between. Germline assignment: CDR1 SGHNT and CDR2 YYREEE (reference sequence). The CDR3 has 15 amino acids. CDR3 protein: CASSSRGAARNEQFF. The DNA of the CDR3 is TGTGCCAGCAGCTCTCGGGGAGCCGCGAGGAATGAGCAGTTCTTC.

The chain employs TRBV4-1 and TRBJ1-5; D ambiguous. The CDR3 spans 16 residues. The V and J ends lost 5 bases and 3 bases respectively, with 17 bases between them. The V gene's germline CDR1 is MGHRA and CDR2 YSYEKL. DNA of the CDR3: TGCGCCAGCAGCGATACCCAGGCCGTTTTCAATCAGCCCCAGCATTTT. Amino acids: CASSDTQAVFNQPQHF.

The gene calls are TRBV18 and TRBJ1-2; possible D gene TRBD1, 5 bases. The CDR3 runs 16 residues. The ends were cut back, 3 bases at V and 3 bases at J, with 17 bases in the middle. Germline CDR1 KGHSH, CDR2 LQKENI. CDR3 coding DNA: TGTGCCAGCTCACCTCGTTCGGGGGGGAGTGACTATGGCTACACCTTC. Residues: CASSPRSGGSDYGYTF. Variable domain in full (rest from reference TRBV18 and TRBJ1-2): NAGVMQNPRHLVRRRGQEARLRCSPMKGHSHVYWYRQLPEEGLKFMVYLQKENIIDESGMPKERFSAEFPKEGPSILRIQQVVRGDSAAYFCASSPRSGGSDYGYTFGSGTRLTVV.

V and J are TRBV25-1 and TRBJ2-7; TRBD1 might be the D (5 bases). Trimming took 3 bases from V and 3 from J, leaving 18 bases between them. The CDR3 runs to 16 residues. Germline assignment: CDR1 MGHDK and CDR2 SYGVNS. The CDR3: CASSEISVRGNYEQYF. For the CDR3, the DNA is TGTGCCAGCAGTGAGATAAGTGTTAGGGGCAACTACGAGCAGTACTTC.

The rearrangement uses TRBV7-2 and TRBJ1-2; 7 bases are shared with TRBD1. Looked up from germline, CDR1 is SGHTA and CDR2 is FQGNSA. V gave up 5 bases and J gave up 4 bases; unmatched junction bases: 4. The CDR3 length is 13 residues. The CDR3 DNA is TGTGCCAGCAGCACCGACAGGGTCTATGGCTACACCTTC. It encodes CASSTDRVYGYTF.

The rearrangement links TRBV9 to TRBJ1-5, with D perhaps TRBD1 (6 bases). This CDR3 region has 19 residues. Between the trimmed V and J ends, which lost 3 bases and 0 bases, there was a span of 22 bases. Germline values: CDR1 SGDLS, CDR2 YYNGEE. The CDR3 nucleotides are TGTGCCAGCAGCGGATCCGACAGGAGGAATGGGGATAGCAATCAGCCCCAGCATTTT. Translated: CASSGSDRRNGDSNQPQHF.

The chain is built from TRBV30 and TRBJ1-5; no clear D gene. V lost 5 bases to trimming and J lost 5 bases, with 13 bases between them. The germline V gene has CDR1 GTSNPN and CDR2 SVGIG (reference sequence). The CDR3 has 13 amino acids. The CDR3: CAWAPRRDQPQHF. DNA for the CDR3: TGTGCCTGGGCCCCCAGGAGAGATCAGCCCCAGCATTTT. Variable domain in full (rest from reference TRBV30 and TRBJ1-5): SQTIHQWPATLVQPVGSPLSLECTVEGTSNPNLYWYRQAAGRGLQLLFYSVGIGQISSEVPQNLSASRPQDRQFILSSKKLLLSDSGFYLCAWAPRRDQPQHFGDGTRLSIL.

This CDR3 reads CASSLGQDNSPLHF. The CDR3 DNA sequence: TGTGCCAGCAGCTTAGGACAGGATAATTCACCCCTCCACTTT. J is TRBJ1-6 and V is TRBV11-2, with TRBD1 as a possible D gene (6 bases). This CDR3 is built from 14 residues. Trimming stripped 1 base from V and 5 bases from J, with 6 bases between. Germline V gene lookup returns CDR1 SGHAT and CDR2 FQNNGV. Full variable domain (rest looked up from reference TRBV11-2 and TRBJ1-6): EAGVAQSPRYKIIEKRQSVAFWCNPISGHATLYWYQQILGQGPKLLIQFQNNGVVDDSQLPKDRFSAERLKGVDSTLKIQPAKLEDSAVYLCASSLGQDNSPLHFGNGTRLTVT.

This clone occurred a few times. The J gene is TRBJ1-2, the V gene TRBV30; TRBD1 matches 8 bases. The germline gives CDR1 GTSNPN, CDR2 SVGIG (reference sequence). The CDR3 extends over 14 amino acids. Losses at the gene ends were 4 bases for V and 0 bases for J; bases not matched to a gene: 4. The CDR3 coding sequence is TGTGCCTGGAACGACAGGGGAACTAACTATGGCTACACCTTC. This sequence encodes CAWNDRGTNYGYTF.

V and J are TRBV5-5 and TRBJ1-5; D uncertain. The CDR3 is 13 residues long. V lost 4 bases and J lost 7, with 12 bases in between. From germline, CDR1 is SGHKS and CDR2 YYEKEE (reference sequence). CDR3 residues: CASSTSFGQPQHF. The CDR3 DNA is TGTGCCAGCAGCACCTCCTTTGGGCAGCCCCAGCATTTT.

The rearrangement links TRBV25-1 to TRBJ1-1; unclear D gene. Trimming took off 4 bases at V and 11 bases at J, with 17 bases between the two ends. Germline assignment: CDR1 MGHDK and CDR2 SYGVNS. CDR3 length: 13 amino acids. This CDR3 is CASSVSGSPTAFF. The CDR3 region has the DNA TGTGCCAGCAGTGTTAGTGGTTCTCCTACGGCTTTCTTT. Drawing the rest from reference TRBV25-1 and TRBJ1-1, the complete variable domain is EADIYQTPRYLVIGTGKKITLECSQTMGHDKMYWYQQDPGMELHLIHYSYGVNSTEKGDLSSESTVSRIRTEHFPLTLESARPSHTSQYLCASSVSGSPTAFFGQGTRLTVV.

The rearrangement joins TRBV6-1 to TRBJ2-3; the D gene could be TRBD1 or TRBD2 (5 bases each). V was pared by 4 bases and J by 7 bases, with 12 bases between. The CDR3 covers 13 residues. CDR1 is MNHNS, CDR2 SASEGT, per germline. The CDR3: CASSAGTYYTQYF. Written as DNA, the CDR3 is TGTGCCAGCAGTGCAGGGACCTACTATACGCAGTATTTT.

In this sample, this clone turned up a few times. The rearrangement joins TRBV30 to TRBJ2-1, with TRBD1 identical over 7 bases. Trimming cost V 5 bases and J 5 bases; bases outside gene matches: 6. Germline lookup yields CDR1 GTSNPN and CDR2 SVGIG (reference sequence). The CDR3 contains 13 residues. The CDR3 here is CAWHRDRHNEQFF. The CDR3 DNA reads as TGTGCCTGGCACCGGGACAGACACAATGAGCAGTTCTTC.

The chain employs TRBV7-9 and TRBJ1-2; D is uncertain. The length of the CDR3 is 14 residues. Trimming shortened V by 5 bases and J by 2 bases, and 12 bases separated the two germline ends. Germline V lookup: CDR1 SEHNR, CDR2 FQNEAQ (reference sequence). CDR3 nucleotides: TGTGCCAGCAGCACCCCCGGCCTCAACTATGGCTACACCTTC. The encoded protein is CASSTPGLNYGYTF.

This chain connects TRBV7-6 to TRBJ2-7; no clear D gene. Germline V CDR1 and CDR2: SGHVS, FNYEAQ. Trimming stripped 5 bases from V and 3 bases from J, with 11 bases between. CDR3 length equals 13 residues. Here the CDR3 reads CASSRNPNYEQYF. In DNA form, the CDR3 reads TGTGCCAGCAGCCGTAACCCGAACTACGAGCAGTACTTC.

The chain links TRBV6-6 to TRBJ2-1, with D unresolved. Trimming stripped 2 bases from V and 7 bases from J, with 12 bases between. The CDR3 extends over 14 amino acids. CDR1 MNHNY and CDR2 SVGAGI come from the germline V gene (reference sequence). The CDR3 DNA reads TGTGCCAGCAGTTACCTCGGGCACAAGAATGAGCAGTTCTTC. It translates to CASSYLGHKNEQFF.

CDR3 amino acids: CATNRGPTGANVLTF. As DNA, the CDR3 is TGTGCCACTAACAGGGGACCGACTGGGGCCAACGTCCTGACTTTC. This chain connects TRBV6-5 to TRBJ2-6; 7 bases line up with TRBD1. The CDR3 runs 15 residues. The ends lost 10 bases at V and 2 bases at J; junction bases unmatched: 8. Germline CDR1 is MNHEY and CDR2 is SVGAGI.

This clone was seen more than once but under ten times. The chain carries TRBV25-1 and TRBJ2-1; 9 bases are a match to TRBD2. After removal of 0 bases from V and 6 bases from J, the junction contained 6 bases not matched to a gene. CDR3 length equals 16 residues. CDR1 and CDR2 (germline): MGHDK, SYGVNS. The CDR3 DNA reads as TGTGCCAGCAGTGAATATGGGACTAGCCGGTTCAATGAGCAGTTCTTC. Translated, it gives CASSEYGTSRFNEQFF.

The table lists this clone with a few counts. Other DNA sequences of this sample code for an identical CDR3. The rearrangement joins TRBV5-1 to TRBJ2-3; no reliable D call. V was trimmed by 0 bases and J by 3 bases, leaving 5 bases between them. The CDR3 consists of 13 residues. Looked up from germline, CDR1 is SGHRS and CDR2 is YFSETQ. The CDR3 spells CASSLEGTDTQYF. CDR3 sequence (DNA): TGCGCCAGCAGCTTGGAAGGGACAGATACGCAGTATTTT.

This chain uses TRBV4-1 with TRBJ2-7; TRBD1 matches 8 bases. Germline CDR1 is MGHRA and CDR2 is YSYEKL. V gave up 0 bases and J gave up 4 bases; unmatched junction bases: 2. CDR3 length: 14 residues. The CDR3 protein is CASSQEGQVYEQYF. CDR3 in DNA: TGCGCCAGCAGCCAAGAGGGACAGGTATACGAGCAGTACTTC.

J is TRBJ1-2 and V is TRBV10-3; 7 bases agree with TRBD1. This CDR3 spans 15 amino acids. CDR1 is ENHRY, CDR2 SYGVKD, per germline. Trimming removed 3 bases from V and 2 bases from J; junction bases left unmatched: 6. CDR3 sequence reads: CAISEGTEGNYGYTF. The CDR3 region has the DNA TGTGCCATCAGTGAAGGGACAGAGGGAAACTATGGCTACACCTTC.

The chain employs TRBV5-1 and TRBJ2-5; a possible D gene is TRBD1 (5 bases). The ends were cut back, 4 bases at V and 2 bases at J, with 15 bases in the middle. The CDR3 length is 15 residues. Per germline, CDR1 SGHRS and CDR2 YFSETQ. Here the CDR3 DNA reads TGCGCCAGCAGCCATTCTACGACAGCTCAAGAGACCCAGTACTTC. It encodes CASSHSTTAQETQYF.

V usage is TRBV9 and J usage is TRBJ2-3, with 12 positions matching TRBD2. Germline V gene data show CDR1 as SGDLS and CDR2 as YYNGEE. CDR3 size: 15 residues. V was pared by 3 bases and J by 9 bases, with 8 bases of the junction left unmatched. This CDR3 is CASSARTSGDVTQYF. Here the CDR3 DNA reads TGTGCCAGCAGCGCCCGGACTAGCGGGGACGTCACGCAGTATTTT.

The chain joins TRBV19 to TRBJ2-7; TRBD1 matches at 10 bases. CDR3 length: 13 amino acids. Germline V lookup: CDR1 LNHDA, CDR2 SQIVND (reference sequence). Germline trimming cut 7 bases from V and 5 bases from J; bases unmatched to any gene: 5. The CDR3 nucleotides read TGTGCCAGTACTCCGACAGGGGGCGACGAGCAGTACTTC. Translating gives CASTPTGGDEQYF.

J is TRBJ2-1 and V is TRBV30; 9 positions agree with TRBD1. CDR3 length: 14 amino acids. Trimming at V came to 1 base and at J to 7 bases, leaving 5 bases not matched to a gene. CDR1 and CDR2 from the germline V gene are GTSNPN and SVGIG (reference sequence). This CDR3 is CAWSDGTGTNEQFF. The CDR3 DNA is TGTGCCTGGAGTGACGGGACAGGGACAAATGAGCAGTTCTTC.

The V and J genes are TRBV13 and TRBJ2-5, with D perhaps being TRBD1 or TRBD2 (7 bases each). V was pared by 4 bases and J by 5 bases, with 17 bases between. Germline assignment: CDR1 PRHDT and CDR2 FYEKMQ (reference sequence). This CDR3 has 15 residues. The CDR3 region is CASSSRQGSGETQYF. The CDR3 coding sequence is TGTGCCAGCAGCTCCCGACAGGGTAGCGGGGAGACCCAGTACTTC.

V usage is TRBV5-1 and J usage is TRBJ2-7, with D possibly TRBD1 on 6 matching bases. CDR3 length equals 12 residues. CDR1 is SGHRS, CDR2 YFSETQ, per germline. V gave up 4 bases and J gave up 5 bases, with 10 bases separating them. CDR3 amino acids: CASSPRDNEQYF. As DNA, the CDR3 is TGCGCCAGCAGCCCCCGGGACAACGAGCAGTACTTC.

This chain connects TRBV7-3 to TRBJ2-7; the match to TRBD1 covers 10 bases. V gave up 3 bases and J gave up 7 bases; unmatched junction bases: 3. This CDR3 region has 13 residues. From germline, CDR1 is SGHTA and CDR2 FQGTGA. CDR3 residues: CASSFGTGEEQYF. The CDR3 DNA follows: TGTGCCAGCAGCTTCGGGACAGGGGAAGAGCAGTACTTC.